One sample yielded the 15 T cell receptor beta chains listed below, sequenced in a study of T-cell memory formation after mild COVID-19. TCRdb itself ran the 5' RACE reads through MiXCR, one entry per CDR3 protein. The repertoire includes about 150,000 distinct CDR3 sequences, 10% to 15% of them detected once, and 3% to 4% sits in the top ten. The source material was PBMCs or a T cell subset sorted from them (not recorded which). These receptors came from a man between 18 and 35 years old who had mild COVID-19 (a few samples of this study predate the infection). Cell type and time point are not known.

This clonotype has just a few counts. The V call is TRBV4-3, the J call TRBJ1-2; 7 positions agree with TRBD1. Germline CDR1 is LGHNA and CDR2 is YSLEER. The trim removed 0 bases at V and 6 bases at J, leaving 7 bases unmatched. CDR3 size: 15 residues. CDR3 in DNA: TGCGCCAGCAGCCAAGACCACAGGGGTCGGGATGGCTACACCTTC. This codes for CASSQDHRGRDGYTF.

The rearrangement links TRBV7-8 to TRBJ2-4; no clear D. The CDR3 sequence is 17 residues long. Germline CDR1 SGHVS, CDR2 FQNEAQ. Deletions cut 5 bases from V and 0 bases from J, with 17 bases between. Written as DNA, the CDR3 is TGTGCCAGCAGCCTGCGACCTGAAAGGCTAGCCAAAAACATTCAGTACTTC. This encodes CASSLRPERLAKNIQYF.

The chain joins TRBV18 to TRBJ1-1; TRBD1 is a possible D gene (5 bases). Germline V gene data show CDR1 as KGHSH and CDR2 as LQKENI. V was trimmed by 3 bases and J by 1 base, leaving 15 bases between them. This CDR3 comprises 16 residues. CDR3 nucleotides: TGTGCCAGCTCACCCGGTTCCCAGGGAAGGAACACTGAAGCTTTCTTT. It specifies CASSPGSQGRNTEAFF.

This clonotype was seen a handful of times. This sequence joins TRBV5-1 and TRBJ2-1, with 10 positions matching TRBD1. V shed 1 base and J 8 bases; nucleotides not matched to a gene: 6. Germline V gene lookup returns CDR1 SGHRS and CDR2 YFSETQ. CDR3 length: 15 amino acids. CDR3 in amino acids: CASSLLRQGADEQFF. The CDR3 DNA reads TGCGCCAGCAGCTTGCTCAGACAGGGGGCGGATGAGCAGTTCTTC.

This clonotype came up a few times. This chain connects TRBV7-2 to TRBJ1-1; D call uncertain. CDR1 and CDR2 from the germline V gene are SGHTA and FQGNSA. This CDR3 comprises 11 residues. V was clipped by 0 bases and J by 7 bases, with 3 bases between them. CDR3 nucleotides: TGTGCCAGCAGCTTAGCCCGTGAAGCTTTCTTT. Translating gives CASSLAREAFF.

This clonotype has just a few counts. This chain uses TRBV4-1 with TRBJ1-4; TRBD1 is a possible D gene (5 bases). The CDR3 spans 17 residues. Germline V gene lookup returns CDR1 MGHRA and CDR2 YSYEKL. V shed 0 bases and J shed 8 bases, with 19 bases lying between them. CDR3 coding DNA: TGCGCCAGCAGCCAAGACAGGGAATTAAGTTTGGGCGAAAAACTGTTTTTT. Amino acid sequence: CASSQDRELSLGEKLFF.

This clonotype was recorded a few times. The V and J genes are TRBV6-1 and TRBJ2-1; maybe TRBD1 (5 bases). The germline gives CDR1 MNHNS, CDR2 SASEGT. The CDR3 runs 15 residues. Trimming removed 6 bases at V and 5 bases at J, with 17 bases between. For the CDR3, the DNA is TGTGCCAGCAGGTACCTGGGGCAGGTCCACAATGAGCAGTTCTTC. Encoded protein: CASRYLGQVHNEQFF.

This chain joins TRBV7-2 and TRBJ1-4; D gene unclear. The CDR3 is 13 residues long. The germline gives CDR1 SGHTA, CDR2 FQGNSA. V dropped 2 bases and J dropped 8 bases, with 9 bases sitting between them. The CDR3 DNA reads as TGTGCCAGCAGCTTAACCCAGGCCGAAAAACTGTTTTTT. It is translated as CASSLTQAEKLFF.

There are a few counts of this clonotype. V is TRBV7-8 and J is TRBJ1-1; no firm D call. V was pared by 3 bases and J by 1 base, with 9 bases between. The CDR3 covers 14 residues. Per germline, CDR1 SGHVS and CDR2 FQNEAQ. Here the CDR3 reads CASSFEGWNTEAFF. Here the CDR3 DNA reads TGTGCCAGCAGCTTTGAAGGGTGGAACACTGAAGCTTTCTTT.

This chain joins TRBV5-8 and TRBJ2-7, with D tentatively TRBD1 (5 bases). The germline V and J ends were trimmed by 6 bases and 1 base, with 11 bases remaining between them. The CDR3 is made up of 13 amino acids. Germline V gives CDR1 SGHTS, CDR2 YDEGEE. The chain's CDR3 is CASTKGPSYEQYV. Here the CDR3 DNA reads TGTGCCAGCACCAAGGGGCCTTCCTACGAGCAGTACGTC.

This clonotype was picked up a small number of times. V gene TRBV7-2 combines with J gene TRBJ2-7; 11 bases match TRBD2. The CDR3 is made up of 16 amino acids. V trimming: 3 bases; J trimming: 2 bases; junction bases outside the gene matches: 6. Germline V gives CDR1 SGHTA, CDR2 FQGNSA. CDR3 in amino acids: CASSLVSGGDTYEQYV. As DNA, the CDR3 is TGTGCCAGCAGCTTGGTTAGCGGGGGGGACACCTACGAGCAGTACGTC.

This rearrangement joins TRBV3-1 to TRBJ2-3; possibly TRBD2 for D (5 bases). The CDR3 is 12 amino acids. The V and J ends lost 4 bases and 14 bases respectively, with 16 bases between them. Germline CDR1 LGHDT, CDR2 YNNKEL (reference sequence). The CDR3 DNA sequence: TGTGCCAGCAGCCCGGGGTGGAGCTATCCGTATTTT. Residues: CASSPGWSYPYF.

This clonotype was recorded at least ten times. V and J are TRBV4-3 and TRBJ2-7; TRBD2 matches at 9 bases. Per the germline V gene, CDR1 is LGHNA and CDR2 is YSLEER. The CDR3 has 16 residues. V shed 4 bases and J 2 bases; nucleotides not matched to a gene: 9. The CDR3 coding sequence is TGCGCCAGCAGCCCCTCGCTTGCTAGCGGGGCCTACGAGCAGTACTTC. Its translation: CASSPSLASGAYEQYF.

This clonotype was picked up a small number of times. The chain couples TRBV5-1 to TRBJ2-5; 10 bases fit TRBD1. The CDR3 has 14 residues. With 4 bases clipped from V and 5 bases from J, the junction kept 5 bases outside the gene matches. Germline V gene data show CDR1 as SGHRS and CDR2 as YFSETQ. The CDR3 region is CASSKDRGPETQYF. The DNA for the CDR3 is TGCGCCAGCAGCAAAGACAGGGGGCCGGAGACCCAGTACTTC. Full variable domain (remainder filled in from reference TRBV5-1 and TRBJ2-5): KAGVTQTPRYLIKTRGQQVTLSCSPISGHRSVSWYQQTPGQGLQFLFEYFSETQRNKGNFPGRFSGRQFSNSRSEMNVSTLELGDSALYLCASSKDRGPETQYFGPGTRLLVL.

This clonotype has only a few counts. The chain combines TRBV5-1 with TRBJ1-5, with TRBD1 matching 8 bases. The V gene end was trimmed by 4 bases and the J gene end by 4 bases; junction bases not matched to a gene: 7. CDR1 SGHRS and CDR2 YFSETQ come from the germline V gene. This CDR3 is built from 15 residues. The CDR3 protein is CASSTGTGSNQPQHF. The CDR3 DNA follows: TGCGCCAGCAGCACCGGGACAGGTTCGAATCAGCCCCAGCATTTT. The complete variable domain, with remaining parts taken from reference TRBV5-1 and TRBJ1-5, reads KAGVTQTPRYLIKTRGQQVTLSCSPISGHRSVSWYQQTPGQGLQFLFEYFSETQRNKGNFPGRFSGRQFSNSRSEMNVSTLELGDSALYLCASSTGTGSNQPQHFGDGTRLSIL.